This entry concerns a single T cell receptor beta chain. As yet, its antigen is unknown. The data derive from a study of human CD8 memory T cell subsets. Making the TCR beta libraries relied on UMI-labeled 5' RACE. From its re-call of the 5' RACE reads, TCRdb lists each CDR3 protein once, without DNA. In total, the table holds 6,500 to 9,000 distinct CDR3 sequences. Points from the study as a whole: Stem-like memory and precursor exhausted T cell populations exhibited comparably high diversity, in distinction to effector memory cells.

This CDR3 contains 14 residues. Germline lookup yields CDR1 SGDLS and CDR2 YYNGEE. PBMC originated from healthy-donor buffy coats. Enrichment of total CD8+ T cells was achieved using negative magnetic separation. The chain has TRBV9 and TRBJ2-7; TCRdb's assignment of TRBD1 cannot be checked, as there is no DNA. The specimen sequenced was CD8+ T cells from PBMCs. The sequence derives from a human donor in good health. The CDR3 loop is CASSPRDTAYEQYF.